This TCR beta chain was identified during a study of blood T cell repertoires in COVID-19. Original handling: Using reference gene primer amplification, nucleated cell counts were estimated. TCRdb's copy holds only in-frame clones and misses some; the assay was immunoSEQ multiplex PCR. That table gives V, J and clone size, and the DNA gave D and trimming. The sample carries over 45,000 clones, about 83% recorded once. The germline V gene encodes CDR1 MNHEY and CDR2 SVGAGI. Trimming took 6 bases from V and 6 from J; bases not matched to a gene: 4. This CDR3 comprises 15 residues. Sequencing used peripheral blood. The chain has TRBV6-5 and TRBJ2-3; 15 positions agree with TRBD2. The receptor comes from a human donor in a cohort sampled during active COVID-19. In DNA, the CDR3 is TGTGCCAGCAGCTGGACTAGCGGGGGGGCCGATACGCAGTATTTT. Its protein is CASSWTSGGADTQYF.